Listed below are T cell receptor beta chains from one sample, sequenced in a study of Graves' ophthalmopathy and Graves' hyperthyroidism. TCRdb re-derived calls from the multiplex PCR reads in MiXCR, one entry per CDR3 protein. The sample contains around 400,000 distinct CDR3 sequences, 20% to 25% of which appear only once. The sample was peripheral blood. These receptors were obtained from a woman aged 18 to 35 with stable Graves' hyperthyroidism. Each CDR3 is given with its conserved first and last residue. Each record gives: D gene, clone size, CDR3 length, J gene, V gene, CDR3 protein, CDR3 DNA. A D gene is named only where the DNA matches it firmly. The listing skips clone size in some rows; elsewhere it reads once, few, many or a size class.

- many 16 TRBJ2-7 TRBV5-1 CASSLDYAGTDYEQYF TGCGCCAGCAGCTTGGATTATGCGGGGACGGACTACGAGCAGTACTTC
- many 10 TRBJ2-5 TRBV20-1 CSARWETQYF TGCAGTGCTAGGTGGGAGACCCAGTACTTC
- many 15 TRBJ2-7 TRBV28 CASSSQEYGAYEQYF TGTGCCAGCAGTTCACAGGAGTATGGGGCCTACGAGCAGTACTTC
- once 11 TRBJ1-5 TRBV12-5 CASGGQQPQHF TGTGCTAGTGGCGGTCAACAGCCCCAGCATTTT
- - 16 TRBJ1-6 TRBV4-1 CASSQFAGVDNSPLHF TGCGCCAGCAGCCAGTTTGCGGGGGTCGATAATTCACCCCTCCACTTT
- many 13 TRBJ2-7 TRBV6-2/TRBV6-3 CASSYSARGEQYF TGTGCCAGCAGTTACTCAGCAAGAGGGGAGCAGTACTTC
- few 15 TRBJ1-6 TRBV4-1 CASSQEVSGNSPLHF TGCGCCAGCAGCCAAGAGGTTTCAGGGAATTCACCCCTCCACTTT
TRBD1 few 14 TRBJ2-5 TRBV2 CASSADRGPETQYF TGTGCCAGCAGTGCGGACAGGGGGCCAGAGACCCAGTACTTC
- few 15 TRBJ2-7 TRBV3-1 CASSQDHARSYEQYF TGTGCCAGCAGCCAAGATCACGCCCGCTCCTACGAGCAGTACTTC
- many 14 TRBJ1-1 TRBV10-1 CASSESVGNTEAFF TGCGCCAGCAGTGAGTCCGTGGGGAACACTGAAGCTTTCTTT
TRBD1 many 16 TRBJ2-5 TRBV28 CASSPRDRAYQETQYF TGTGCCAGCAGTCCCAGGGACAGGGCGTACCAAGAGACCCAGTACTTC
TRBD2 many 13 TRBJ2-2 TRBV7-2 CASRTSGTGELFF TGTGCCAGCAGGACTAGCGGCACCGGGGAGCTGTTTTTT
- many 10 TRBJ2-5 TRBV6-1 CASHSKTQYF TGTGCCAGCCATTCGAAGACCCAGTACTTC
- many 12 TRBJ2-4 TRBV29-1 CSVGSPKNIQYF TGCAGCGTGGGGTCCCCCAAAAACATTCAGTACTTC
- few 13 TRBJ1-2 TRBV12-3/TRBV12-4 CASKRGSNYGYTF TGTGCCAGCAAAAGGGGGTCCAACTATGGCTACACCTTC